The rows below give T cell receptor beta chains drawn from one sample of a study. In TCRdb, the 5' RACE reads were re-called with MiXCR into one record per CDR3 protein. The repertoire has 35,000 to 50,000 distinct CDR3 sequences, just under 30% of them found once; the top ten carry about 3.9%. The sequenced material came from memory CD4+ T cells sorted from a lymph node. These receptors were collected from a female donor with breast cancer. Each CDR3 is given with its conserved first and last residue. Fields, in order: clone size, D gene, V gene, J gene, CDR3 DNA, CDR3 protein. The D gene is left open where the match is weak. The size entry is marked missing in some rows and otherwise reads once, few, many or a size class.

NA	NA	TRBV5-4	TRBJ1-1	TGTGCCAGCAGCTTTGTGGACGTCATGAACACTGAAGCTTTCTTT	CASSFVDVMNTEAFF
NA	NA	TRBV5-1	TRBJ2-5	TGCGCCAGCAGCTTGGGGACAGCCAGGGAAGAGACCCAGTACTTC	CASSLGTAREETQYF
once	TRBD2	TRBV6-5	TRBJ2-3	TGTGCCAGCGGTTACTCCCTAGCGGGAGGAGTAGCGCAGTATTTT	CASGYSLAGGVAQYF
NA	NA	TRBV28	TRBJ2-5	TGTGCCAGCAGAGAGGCTGGGGAGACCCAGTACTTC	CASREAGETQYF
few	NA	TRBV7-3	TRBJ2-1	TGTGCCAGCAGCTTTATGGGGGGACCCTACAATGAGCAGTTCTTC	CASSFMGGPYNEQFF
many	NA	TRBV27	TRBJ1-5	TGTGCCAGCAAACCTGTGTGGTCGGGGCCCCAGCCCCAGCATTTT	CASKPVWSGPQPQHF
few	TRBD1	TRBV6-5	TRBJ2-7	TGTGCCAGCGGTACAGGGGGGTCAACCTACGAGCAGTACTTC	CASGTGGSTYEQYF
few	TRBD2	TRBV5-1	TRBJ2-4	TGCGCCAGCAGCTTAGCGGGATCACTTATAGCCAAAAACATTCAGTACTTC	CASSLAGSLIAKNIQYF
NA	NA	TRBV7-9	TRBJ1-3	TGTGCCAGCAGCTTAGAACAGAGAAACACCATATATTTT	CASSLEQRNTIYF
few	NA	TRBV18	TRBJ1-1	TGTGCCAGCTCAGAGGGCGGTGGAGGTATGAACACTGAAGCTTTCTTT	CASSEGGGGMNTEAFF
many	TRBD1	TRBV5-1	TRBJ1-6	TGCGCCAGCAGATCCGGGACAGGGGACGTGTTGTTACGGGATTCACCCCTCCACTTT	CASRSGTGDVLLRDSPLHF
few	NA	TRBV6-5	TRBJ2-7	TGTGCCAGCAGGAGTACGAGTCTCCTCTCCTACGAGCAGTACTTC	CASRSTSLLSYEQYF
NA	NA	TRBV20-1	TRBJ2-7	TGCAGTGCTAAGGGCTACGAGCAGTACTTC	CSAKGYEQYF
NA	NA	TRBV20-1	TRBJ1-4	TGCAGTGCTAGAGATCCCGCAGGAGCTAATGAAAAACTGTTTTTT	CSARDPAGANEKLFF
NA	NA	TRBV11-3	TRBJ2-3	TGTGCCAGCAGCTCAAACGCAGATACGCAGTATTTT	CASSSNADTQYF
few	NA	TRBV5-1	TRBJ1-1	TGCGCCAGCAGCTTTGGGGCGGAAAACACTGGAGCTTTCTTT	CASSFGAENTGAFF
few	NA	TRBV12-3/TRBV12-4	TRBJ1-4	TGTGCCAGCAGTTTAAGTTTTACGGGGACTAATGAAAAACTGTTTTTT	CASSLSFTGTNEKLFF
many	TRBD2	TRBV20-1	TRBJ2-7	TGCAGTGCTAGAGATTCCGGGCGGGGGAATGTATACGAGCAGTACTTC	CSARDSGRGNVYEQYF
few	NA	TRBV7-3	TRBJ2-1	TGTGCCAGCAGCTTAAATTCCGTAGGTAATGAGCAGTTCTTC	CASSLNSVGNEQFF
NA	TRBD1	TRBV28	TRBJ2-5	TGTGCCAGCAGTGATCTTAGGACAGGGGAGGCGGGTTTCTTC	CASSDLRTGEAGFF
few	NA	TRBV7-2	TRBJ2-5	TGTGCCAGCAGCTCCGACAGGCAGATCCAAGAGACCCAGTACTTC	CASSSDRQIQETQYF
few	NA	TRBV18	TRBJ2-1	TGTGCCAGCTCACCTAGACTAGGGCGGAACAATGAGCAGTTCTTC	CASSPRLGRNNEQFF
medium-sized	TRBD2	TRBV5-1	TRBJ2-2	TGCGCCAGCAGCAGCTCGGAGGGTAGCGGGAGTTTGTGGACCGGGGAGCTGTTTTTT	CASSSSEGSGSLWTGELFF
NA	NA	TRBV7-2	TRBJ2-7	TGTGCCAGCAGCTTAGAGGCCGGACAGAGGTACGAGCAGTACTTC	CASSLEAGQRYEQYF
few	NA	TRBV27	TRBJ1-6	TGTGCCAGCAGTTTATTGGGTAATTCACCCCTCCACTTT	CASSLLGNSPLHF